This TCR beta chain was recorded in a study of T cell responses to AZD1222 COVID-19 vaccine. About the study: Second-dose intervals of approximately 4 or approximately 12 weeks were pooled. The study's findings and limits: Every sample of the repertoires postdated the peak T cell response. Mostly white British, mostly female donors; authors suggested clonal diversity may be underestimated. Two AZD1222 administrations were followed by greater Spike-specific TCR breadth and depth.

Method: immunoSEQ multiplex PCR; TCRdb's copy keeps in-frame clones and lacks some. The top ten hold 5.5% of the sample, which has more than 110,000 clones, around 90% seen once. The CDR3 runs 18 residues. In germline, CDR1 is LNHDA, CDR2 SQIVND (reference sequence). V lost 3 bases to trimming and J lost 2 bases, with 17 bases between them. This clone came up once. What it binds is not known. The material was peripheral blood, obtained on day 0 of AZD1222 vaccination. The sequence derives from an adult in good health. This chain joins TRBV19 and TRBJ2-6; TRBD2 is a possible D gene (6 bases). CDR3: CASSMEGTLRPGANVLTF. Written as DNA, the CDR3 is TGTGCCAGTAGTATGGAGGGGACCTTACGACCTGGGGCCAACGTCCTGACTTTC.